The rows below give T cell receptor beta chains drawn from one sample of a study of T cell responses to AZD1222 COVID-19 vaccine. Measured with immunoSEQ multiplex PCR; TCRdb has only the in-frame clones, and not every one. The sample lists just over 95,000 clones, approximately 88% seen once, with around 3.5% in the top ten. This specimen consisted of peripheral blood, obtained on day 0 of AZD1222 vaccination. The receptors stem from an adult in good health. The conserved cysteine and the conserved F or W are not part of the CDR3 here. D genes are given only for firm matches.

D,V,CDR3
-,TRBV5-1,ASSFGATPADTIY
-,TRBV7-2,ASSLALVGSYGYT
-,TRBV25-1,ASSKPGQWEKLF
-,TRBV5-1,ASSLLETQY
TRBD1,TRBV2,ASSRDRETQY
-,TRBV3-1/TRBV3-2,ASSQAYSRPSRGTEAF
TRBD1,TRBV11-2,ASSLETGEYNEQF
TRBD1,TRBV5-1,ASSFGQGRVGANVLT
-,TRBV30,ALDRPGSSGNTIY
TRBD1,TRBV15,ATSRGRQGNTEAF
TRBD1,TRBV3-1/TRBV3-2,ASSLTGGGSPLH
-,TRBV5-1,ASRSGGDTGELF
-,TRBV6-5,ASRLGEAWETQY
-,TRBV10-3,AISVGGPGSSYNEQF
-,TRBV10-3,AISETANNSPLH
-,TRBV7-3,ASSPGLSRNTEAF
-,TRBV5-1,ASSLQAKSTGELF
-,TRBV5-4,ASSWDLGNTEAF
-,TRBV19,ASSTGQGNTIY
TRBD1,TRBV27,ASSYGTGQGSNQPQH
-,TRBV15,ATSALLATNTETF
TRBD2,TRBV7-3,ASSLKRGGLDEQF
-,TRBV6-5,ANGTDKETQY
-,TRBV19,ASRSRDTSYEQY
-,TRBV15,ATSLLSATNEKLF
TRBD2,TRBV5-1,ASSPRGASGGMRAYEQY
-,TRBV7-9,ASSRSYEQY
-,TRBV25-1,ASSEWGGLQGGRAF
-,TRBV6-2/TRBV6-3,ASSPLTVYGYT
-,TRBV5-6,ASSFDGSYEQY
TRBD2,TRBV5-4,ASSLRVGGTTDTQY
TRBD1,TRBV6-2/TRBV6-3,ASSRDQGDGYGYT
TRBD2,TRBV9,ASSVVRGGGAQY